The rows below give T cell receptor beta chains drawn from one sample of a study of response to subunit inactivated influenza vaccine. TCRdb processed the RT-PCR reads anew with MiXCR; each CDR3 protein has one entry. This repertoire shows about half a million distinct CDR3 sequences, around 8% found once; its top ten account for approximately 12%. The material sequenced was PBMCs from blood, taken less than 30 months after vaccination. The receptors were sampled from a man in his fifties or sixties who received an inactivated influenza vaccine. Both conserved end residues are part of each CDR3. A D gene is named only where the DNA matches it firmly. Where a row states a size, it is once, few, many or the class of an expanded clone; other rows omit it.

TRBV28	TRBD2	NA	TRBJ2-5	CASSFRLAGGETQYF	TGTGCCAGCAGTTTTCGACTAGCGGGAGGAGAGACCCAGTACTTC
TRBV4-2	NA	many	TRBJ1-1	CASSQDLLSRHEAFF	TGTGCCAGCAGCCAAGATCTCTTGTCGAGACATGAAGCTTTCTTT
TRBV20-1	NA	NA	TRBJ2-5	CSASALLGGRKETQYF	TGCAGTGCTAGTGCCCTACTCGGAGGGAGGAAAGAGACCCAGTACTTC
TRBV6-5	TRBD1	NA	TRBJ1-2	CASSYVGTGLYGYTF	TGTGCCAGCAGTTACGTTGGGACAGGATTATATGGCTACACCTTC
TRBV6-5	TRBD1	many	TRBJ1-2	CASSLQGARSGYTF	TGTGCCAGCAGTTTACAGGGGGCGCGGAGTGGCTACACCTTC
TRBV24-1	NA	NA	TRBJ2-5	CATSDPTEAEMETQYF	TGTGCCACCAGTGACCCGACAGAGGCGGAGATGGAGACCCAGTACTTC
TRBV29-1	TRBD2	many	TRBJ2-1	CSVSMGLAGDEQFF	TGCAGCGTAAGCATGGGACTAGCGGGGGATGAGCAGTTCTTC
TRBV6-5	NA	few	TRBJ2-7	CASSRSGQPQYF	TGTGCCAGCAGTCGATCAGGCCAACCGCAGTACTTC
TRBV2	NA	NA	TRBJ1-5	CASRIQGHPVDVQHF	TGTGCCAGCAGGATCCAGGGACATCCGGTTGATGTCCAGCATTTT
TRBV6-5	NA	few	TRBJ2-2	CASSYSSVPELFF	TGTGCCAGCAGTTACTCTTCGGTCCCGGAGCTGTTTTTT